This entry lists 10 T cell receptor beta chains sequenced from one sample in a study of T cell changes during pregnancy in multiple sclerosis. Method: immunoSEQ multiplex PCR; TCRdb's copy keeps in-frame clones and lacks some. Of 60,000 to 70,000 clones in the sample, approximately 90% were seen once. This sample comprised peripheral blood, obtained in the second trimester of pregnancy. These receptors were obtained from a female donor with multiple sclerosis, enrolled in a pregnancy study.

This chain uses TRBV7-9 with TRBJ2-7; TRBD1 matches at 7 bases. This CDR3 comprises 15 residues. Germline-derived CDR1 and CDR2 are SEHNR and FQNEAQ (reference sequence). J was trimmed by 0 bases and V by 2 bases; bases with no gene match: 4. The CDR3, as DNA: TGTGCCAGCAGCTTATACGGGACAGTCTCCTACGAGCAGTACTTC. Its translation: CASSLYGTVSYEQYF.

The J gene is TRBJ2-3, the V gene TRBV4-2; 12 nucleotides align to TRBD2. Trimming removed 0 bases from V and 5 bases from J; junction bases left unmatched: 6. The CDR3 extends over 17 amino acids. Looked up from germline, CDR1 is LGHNA and CDR2 is YNFKEQ. The CDR3 DNA reads as TGTGCCAGCAGCCAAGATCTAGCGGGAGGGCCTGGAGATACGCAGTATTTT. Protein: CASSQDLAGGPGDTQYF.

The rearrangement links TRBV5-6 to TRBJ1-2; 8 nucleotides line up with TRBD1. J gave up 6 bases and V 0 bases, and 1 base lay outside the gene matches. The CDR3 is made up of 13 amino acids. CDR1 is SGHDT, CDR2 YYEEEE, per germline. Here the CDR3 DNA reads TGTGCCAGCAGCTTGGACAGGGGGGATGGCTACACCTTC. This encodes CASSLDRGDGYTF.

The rearrangement links TRBV10-2 to TRBJ2-7; TRBD1 is a possible D gene (5 bases). V was trimmed by 0 bases and J by 2 bases, leaving 14 bases between them. CDR3 length: 16 amino acids. From germline, CDR1 is WSHSY and CDR2 SAAADI. The DNA for the CDR3 is TGCGCCAGCAGTGAGTCGGGCAGTAGCAGGGCCTACGAGCAGTACTTC. It specifies CASSESGSSRAYEQYF.

The J gene is TRBJ2-4, the V gene TRBV10-3; D is unclear. The germline V and J ends were trimmed by 4 bases and 5 bases, with 12 bases remaining between them. The germline V gene encodes CDR1 ENHRY and CDR2 SYGVKD. There are 14 residues in the CDR3. The CDR3 DNA reads TGTGCCATCAGTGCCGGCGGTTTGGAAAACATTCAGTACTTC. This encodes CAISAGGLENIQYF.

The V call is TRBV4-3, the J call TRBJ2-7; D ambiguous. V was clipped by 0 bases and J by 3 bases, with 6 bases between them. This CDR3 region has 13 residues. Germline lookup yields CDR1 LGHNA and CDR2 YSLEER. CDR3 sequence reads: CASSQEPSYEQYF. DNA for the CDR3: TGCGCCAGCAGCCAAGAGCCCAGCTACGAGCAGTACTTC.

Concerning this clone itself: Other nucleotide sequences in the sample specify the same CDR3. The chain carries TRBV6-5 and TRBJ1-2, with 11 bases lining up with TRBD1. Germline CDR1 and CDR2: MNHEY and SVGAGI. Trimming at V came to 3 bases and at J to 4 bases, leaving 4 bases not matched to a gene. This CDR3 is 15 amino acids long. The CDR3, as DNA: TGTGCCAGCAGTTATCGGGGACAGGGGGTCTATGGCTACACCTTC. It translates to CASSYRGQGVYGYTF.

V usage is TRBV21-1 and J usage is TRBJ1-1; TRBD1, as called in the table, went unchecked against the DNA. TRBV21-1 is a known pseudogene. The CDR3 spans 17 residues. The CDR3 nucleotides read TGTGCTAATAAGGGGCAGTGGTTTGACCTAAGGAACACTGAAGCTTTCTTT. Protein product: CANKGQWFDLRNTEAFF.

This chain joins TRBV19 and TRBJ2-3; 8 bases match TRBD1. V dropped 6 bases and J dropped 1; count of bases not matched to a gene: 3. This CDR3 spans 14 amino acids. Germline V gene lookup returns CDR1 LNHDA and CDR2 SQIVND (reference sequence). CDR3 nucleotides: TGTGCCAGTAGCCTGACAGGGGGCACAGATACGCAGTATTTT. Translated: CASSLTGGTDTQYF.

The rearrangement links TRBV6-5 to TRBJ2-3, with TRBD1 matching 9 bases. J lost 4 bases, V lost 4 bases, and 6 bases had no gene match. Germline CDR1 reads MNHEY; CDR2 reads SVGAGI. This CDR3 has 15 residues. The CDR3, as DNA: TGTGCCAGCAGTTCTTCACAGGGGGCCGCAGATACGCAGTATTTT. Protein: CASSSSQGAADTQYF.